The clone carrying this T cell receptor (beta chain) was picked up a small number of times. Antigen specificity is unknown. These data come from a study of blood T cells in healthy people across ages. Study-wide findings and caveats: The fall in TCR beta diversity per million T cells was roughly linear with age. When set beside aged donors, long-lived donors presented more naive CD4+ cells and higher diversity.

Combining a sample-barcoded 5' primer with a J-beta primer mix, a second PCR ran for roughly 7 to 11 cycles. MiXCR, run by TCRdb on the 5' RACE reads, gives a single entry per CDR3 protein. This sample has about 1,500,000 distinct CDR3 sequences, with around two fifths found just once. CDR3 size: 14 residues. J was trimmed by 4 bases and V by 3 bases; bases with no gene match: 6. The chain combines TRBV12-3 or TRBV12-4 with TRBJ2-7, with 7 bases matching TRBD1. This clonotype was obtained from a woman in her late teens or twenties in good health. The sample comprised blood. CDR3 nucleotides: TGTGCCAGCAGTTTCTGGGACAGTACTTACGAGCAGTACTTC. Encoded protein: CASSFWDSTYEQYF.